This T cell receptor beta chain appears in the sequencing data of a study of shared clonotypes between healthy human individuals. Broader study findings: Four donors had approximately 4.6% of their naive CD4 clonotypes in common.

V was clipped by 3 bases and J by 2 bases; unmatched bases: 6. Germline V lookup: CDR1 KGHSH, CDR2 LQKENI. This CDR3 has 15 amino acids. Profiling relied on immunoSEQ multiplex PCR, and the TCRdb table lists in-frame clones only, not all of them. The sample contains some 1.5 million clones, nearly 99% of which appear only once. Concerning this clone: Its antigen is unidentified.

Sequenced input: naive CD4+ T cells sorted from blood. Noted subset: CD45RA+ positively selected. This clonotype was obtained from a man aged 25-45 years in good health. The gene calls are TRBV18 and TRBJ1-1; 7 bases agree with TRBD1. The DNA for the CDR3 is TGTGCCAGCTCACCTTCTCAGGGGGTTAACACTGAAGCTTTCTTT. Encoded protein: CASSPSQGVNTEAFF.